This T cell receptor beta chain was captured by sequencing in a study of shared clonotypes between healthy human individuals (dated by TCRdb to the early 2020s). For the wider study: The cohort included three men and a couple of women between 18 and 49 years of age. To increase sequencing depth and limit assay-specific biases, TCR repertoire library preparation and sequencing were carried out by different laboratories using diverse techniques. Per donor, leukapheresis produced somewhere between about 0.94 and 9.5 billion PBMCs. To estimate repertoire size and how much clonotype sharing occurs between individuals, the study deeply sequenced the blood TCR repertoires of five healthy adults. For each donor, CD4 naive and CD4 memory were each run on three plates, CD8 naive on two plates, and CD8 memory on one plate. The paper as a whole reports these results and caveats: Clonotypes shared by all four sorted-subset donors showed higher generation probabilities than non-shared clonotypes. Incomplete sequencing was indicated by rarefaction of sorted-subset datasets, despite the large sequencing depth. The genetic and exposure-history diversity represented was limited by the small number of donors. Sampling was restricted to blood, and TCR repertoires in tissue are likely to differ from TCR repertoires in blood. When four donors were compared, the shared fraction of clonotypes was around 5% for naive CD4, roughly 3.4% for naive CD8, more than 2% for memory CD4, and around 0.4% for memory CD8. Pairwise subsampling indicated that sequencing depth was expected to affect the degree of clonotype sharing among donors. Naive subsets generally had larger estimated clonotype richness than memory subsets.

TCR CDR3 regions were amplified from genomic DNA by multiplex PCR using the deep immunoSEQ assay. For each cell subset, the extracted genomic DNA was distributed evenly across all wells of several immunoSEQ 96-well plates, and each plate served as one replicate. For sorted subsets, roughly 190 ng of genomic DNA, equivalent to roughly 30,000 T cell genomes, went into each replicate PCR. Purified libraries were measured with a Qubit 3.0 fluorometer, size-checked on a Bioanalyzer 2100, and measured again with the KAPA Library Quantification kit. Each immunoSEQ 96-well plate was sequenced on its own single-read 150-cycle Illumina NextSeq 550 flow cell. On the study's bioinformatics: The immunoSEQ output contained only junctional sequences without quality scores, so filtering could not match that applied to full-length reads. To assign V/J genes and CDR3, sequences were annotated against IMGT germline references using PyIR, a Python wrapper for IgBLAST v1.9. Reads were filtered out if the reads had weak V/J assignments (E-value above 1e-6), no CDR3, stop codons, out-of-frame junctions, or ambiguous translated residues. A V3J clonotype was defined by an identical inferred V gene, J gene, and CDR3 amino acid sequence. Percentage overlap between repertoires was computed as shared unique clonotypes divided by the size of the smaller repertoire. RTK rarefaction, the Chao1 estimator, and Recon v2.1 estimates of unobserved clonotypes were used to assess repertoire richness. Generation probabilities were computed with OLGA for all TCRbeta clonotypes obtained by the gDNA method from four donors. TCRdb holds this immuneACCESS table with in-frame rearrangements only. Some clones are missing; in checked studies, unresolved V genes explain under half, and the rest has no known cause. Clone size and the V and J calls come from that table; the DNA yielded D and trimming. The sample records 1 million to 1.3 million clones, around 78% of which are singletons. The top ten constitute 0.6% to 0.75% of the sample.

In the case of this clone: The clone's antigen remains unknown. No quality values exist for individual bases; no much larger clone is one base distant.

The donors were healthy, HIV-negative adults who had no recently reported acute infections or vaccinations. Every donor was a Caucasian adult living in Nashville, Tennessee, USA. CD4+ T cells were enriched through magnetic negative selection, after which naive cells were positively selected on CD45RA and the remaining negative fraction served as the memory subset. Blood was collected by leukapheresis, and PBMCs were isolated by Ficoll-Histopaque density gradient centrifugation and then cryopreserved in liquid nitrogen vapor phase. Analytical flow cytometry was used to check the purity and quantity of each magnetically sorted T cell population. Genomic DNA was isolated from every sorted fraction and measured by UV absorbance on a Nanodrop 2000c. CDR1 and CDR2 were assigned from the germline V gene (reference sequence) as GTSNPN and SVGIG. Reading from cysteine to phenylalanine, the CDR3 counts 11 amino acids. Solely the CDR3 DNA is kept, with 33 bases framed from the first base.

What was sequenced was memory CD4+ T cells from PBMCs. The meaning of the sample's cell subset or site label: CD45RA-negative fraction. The chain uses TRBV30 and TRBJ1-2; the D gene is unclear. This sequence was found in a man aged 18 to 29 in good health. Some clones in this sample may be carry-over from other donors' samples. The CDR3 protein sequence reads: CVGGRVYGYTF. The nucleotides are TGTGTTGGCGGTCGCGTTTATGGCTACACCTTC.